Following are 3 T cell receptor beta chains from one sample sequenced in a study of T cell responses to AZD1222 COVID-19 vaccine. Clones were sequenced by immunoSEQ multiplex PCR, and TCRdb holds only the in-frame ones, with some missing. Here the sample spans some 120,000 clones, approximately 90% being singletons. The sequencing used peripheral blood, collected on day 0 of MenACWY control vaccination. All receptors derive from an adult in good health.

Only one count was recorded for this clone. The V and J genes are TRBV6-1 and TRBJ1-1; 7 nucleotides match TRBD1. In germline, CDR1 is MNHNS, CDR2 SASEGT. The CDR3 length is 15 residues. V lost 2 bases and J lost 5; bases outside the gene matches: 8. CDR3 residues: CASSEFAGGETEAFF. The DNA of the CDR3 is TGTGCCAGCAGTGAATTCGCAGGGGGGGAAACTGAAGCTTTCTTT.

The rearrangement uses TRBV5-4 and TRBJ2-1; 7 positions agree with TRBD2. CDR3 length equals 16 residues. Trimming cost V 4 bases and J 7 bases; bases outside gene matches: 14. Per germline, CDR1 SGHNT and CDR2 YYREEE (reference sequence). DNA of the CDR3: TGTGCCAGCAGCCGCCTTGGAGTAGCGGGTGTGAATGAGCAGTTCTTC. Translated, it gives CASSRLGVAGVNEQFF.

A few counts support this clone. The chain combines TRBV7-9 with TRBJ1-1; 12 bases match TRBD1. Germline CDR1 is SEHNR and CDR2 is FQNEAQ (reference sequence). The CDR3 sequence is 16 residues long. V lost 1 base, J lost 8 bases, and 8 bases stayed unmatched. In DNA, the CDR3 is TGTGCCAGCAGCTTAGATCTAGGGACAGGGGGCGCGGAAGCTTTCTTT. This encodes CASSLDLGTGGAEAFF.